The 12 T cell receptor beta chains below were found in one sample sequenced in a study of blood T cells in healthy people across ages. Together with a sample-barcoded 5' primer, a J-beta primer mix was included in a second PCR lasting about 7 to 12 cycles. MiXCR was run by TCRdb on the 5' RACE reads, yielding one entry per CDR3 protein. The sample yields approximately 1.5 million distinct CDR3 sequences, roughly two fifths seen once. The sequencing input was blood. Every receptor here comes from a young woman in good health.

The V gene is TRBV14, the J gene TRBJ2-3; D might be TRBD1 or TRBD2, each matching 5 bases. The V gene's germline CDR1 is SGHDN and CDR2 FVKESK. V was clipped by 0 bases and J by 1 base, with 14 bases between them. The CDR3 is 17 residues long. CDR3 in DNA: TGTGCCAGCAGCCAAGAAGGGGAGCGGACTCGCACAGATACGCAGTATTTT. Protein: CASSQEGERTRTDTQYF.

This clonotype was seen a single time. The genes are TRBV30 and TRBJ1-5, with D possibly being TRBD1 (6 bases). The germline CDR1 and CDR2 sequences are GTSNPN and SVGIG (reference sequence). The CDR3 has 15 amino acids. V was trimmed by 0 bases and J by 2 bases, leaving 11 bases between them. The CDR3 DNA is TGTGCCTGGAGTGTACCCGGGGGCCGCAATCAGCCCCAGCATTTT. The encoded protein is CAWSVPGGRNQPQHF.

This clonotype was observed a few times. The chain couples TRBV7-2 to TRBJ2-7, with D possibly TRBD2 on 7 matching bases. The CDR3 is 17 residues long. Deletions cut 1 base from V and 1 base from J, with 17 bases between. Per the germline V gene, CDR1 is SGHTA and CDR2 is FQGNSA. This chain's CDR3 is CASSLEGGLAVSYEQYF. Written as DNA, the CDR3 is TGTGCCAGCAGCTTAGAGGGGGGGCTAGCGGTTTCCTACGAGCAGTACTTC.

This clonotype was counted between two and nine times. This chain uses TRBV5-1 with TRBJ2-7; 8 bases line up with TRBD1. CDR1 is SGHRS and CDR2 is YFSETQ in the germline V gene. The V segment lost 3 bases and the J segment 1 base; nucleotides outside the gene matches: 9. The CDR3 has 16 amino acids. The CDR3 loop reads CASSSGQGSSSYEQYF. The CDR3 DNA sequence: TGCGCCAGCAGCTCCGGACAGGGATCGTCGTCCTACGAGCAGTACTTC. Based on the CDR3 plus reference TRBV5-1 and TRBJ2-7, the full variable domain is KAGVTQTPRYLIKTRGQQVTLSCSPISGHRSVSWYQQTPGQGLQFLFEYFSETQRNKGNFPGRFSGRQFSNSRSEMNVSTLELGDSALYLCASSSGQGSSSYEQYFGPGTRLTVT.

This clonotype was observed at least ten times. The chain couples TRBV6-6 to TRBJ2-7; D remains ambiguous. V lost 6 bases and J 3 bases, leaving 15 bases between the germline ends. The length of the CDR3 is 14 residues. Germline CDR1 reads MNHNY; CDR2 reads SVGAGI (reference sequence). The DNA of the CDR3 is TGTGCCAGCAGACCACACGACCGCGGCTACGAGCAGTACTTC. Translation gives CASRPHDRGYEQYF.

This clonotype was observed a few times. This chain's CDR3 is CASGLAGGPHNEQFF. The CDR3 DNA sequence: TGTGCCAGTGGACTAGCGGGCGGGCCACACAATGAGCAGTTCTTC. The chain is built from TRBV27 and TRBJ2-1; TRBD2 matches 11 bases. The trim removed 9 bases at V and 5 bases at J, leaving 9 bases unmatched. Germline V gene data show CDR1 as MNHEY and CDR2 as SMNVEV (reference sequence). The CDR3 has 15 residues.

This clonotype was recorded a few times. This sequence joins TRBV20-1 and TRBJ2-3; D is possibly TRBD1 or TRBD2 (6 bases each). Germline CDR1 reads DFQATT; CDR2 reads SNEGSKA (reference sequence). The V end was cut by 6 bases, the J end by 6 bases, with 19 bases between. CDR3 length equals 14 residues. The CDR3 protein is CSATGTSRLDTQYF. The DNA of the CDR3 is TGCAGTGCCACAGGGACTTCCCGCCTGGATACGCAGTATTTT.

This clonotype was found a few times. This chain connects TRBV20-1 to TRBJ1-1; no definite D call. Trimming pared 0 bases from V and 1 base from J, leaving 9 bases between. Germline V CDR1 and CDR2: DFQATT, SNEGSKA (reference sequence). The length of the CDR3 is 14 residues. The CDR3 sequence is CSARDWAENTEAFF. The CDR3 nucleotides read TGCAGTGCTAGAGATTGGGCAGAGAACACTGAAGCTTTCTTT.

This clonotype was detected only a few times. This chain joins TRBV4-3 and TRBJ1-6, with D hard to call. This CDR3 spans 18 amino acids. Germline V CDR1 and CDR2: LGHNA, YSLEER. V dropped 0 bases and J dropped 0 bases, with 12 bases sitting between them. CDR3 in amino acids: CASSQDPTTSSYNSPLHF. The CDR3 DNA is TGCGCCAGCAGCCAAGATCCCACCACGAGCTCCTATAATTCACCCCTCCACTTT.

This clonotype has just a few counts. The genes are TRBV6-2 or TRBV6-3 and TRBJ2-7, with D hard to call. V lost 5 bases, J lost 3 bases, and 8 bases lay in between. The CDR3 is 12 residues long. Germline V lookup: CDR1 MNHEY, CDR2 SVGEGT. CDR3 loop: CASSHGRYEQYF. DNA for the CDR3: TGTGCCAGCAGTCACGGCCGCTACGAGCAGTACTTC.

The chain uses TRBV27 and TRBJ1-5; D is undetermined. This CDR3 is 15 amino acids long. The V end was cut by 2 bases, the J end by 0 bases, with 8 bases between. Germline CDR1 is MNHEY and CDR2 is SMNVEV (reference sequence). DNA of the CDR3: TGTGCCAGCAGTTTAGCATTCGATAGCAATCAGCCCCAGCATTTT. Translated: CASSLAFDSNQPQHF.

This sequence joins TRBV11-3 and TRBJ2-1; D uncertain. The J call could be wrong; TRBJ2-7 is a better fit for the DNA end. CDR1 and CDR2 (germline): SGHNT, YENEEA. CDR3 length: 14 amino acids. This chain's CDR3 is CASSSPDGYNEQYF. The CDR3 DNA reads TGTGCCAGCAGCTCGCCCGATGGCTACAATGAGCAGTACTTC.